Listed below are T cell receptor beta chains from one sample, sequenced in a study of blood T cell repertoires in COVID-19. Assay used: immunoSEQ multiplex PCR; TCRdb lists only in-frame clones, some missing. The data hold under 25,000 clones, with nearly 90% observed a single time. Material: peripheral blood. The receptors originated from a human donor with active COVID-19. The donor label of this sample is uncertain. CDR3s include the opening cysteine and the closing phenylalanine or tryptophan. D genes are given only for firm matches. Clone size is stated in some rows and not others, as once, few, many or a class when expanded.

v_gene	abundance	d_gene	j_gene	CDR3aa	CDR3nt
TRBV27	medium-sized	TRBD2	TRBJ2-7	CASSPTSAGEQYF	TGTGCCAGCAGCCCGACTAGCGCGGGCGAGCAGTACTTC
TRBV7-2	-	-	TRBJ2-4	CASSPAGDIQYF	TGTGCCAGCAGCCCCGCCGGTGACATTCAGTACTTC
TRBV27	-	TRBD2	TRBJ2-2	CASSILAGGYTGELFF	TGTGCCAGCAGTATTCTAGCGGGAGGGTACACCGGGGAGCTGTTTTTT
TRBV4-1	-	TRBD1	TRBJ2-5	CASSQDPLGQQETQYF	TGCGCCAGCAGCCAAGATCCGTTGGGACAGCAAGAGACCCAGTACTTC
TRBV21-1	-	-	TRBJ1-5	CASSTRDRDILVRPQHF	TGTGCCAGCAGCACCCGGGACAGGGATATCTTAGTTCGGCCCCAGCATTTT
TRBV3-1/TRBV3-2	-	TRBD1	TRBJ2-1	CASSQVGQGEHNEQFF	TGTGCCAGCAGCCAAGTTGGACAGGGTGAACACAATGAGCAGTTCTTC
TRBV28	-	TRBD1	TRBJ2-1	CASSLYTGGKNEQFF	TGTGCCAGCAGTTTATATACAGGGGGAAAGAATGAGCAGTTCTTC
TRBV18	-	-	TRBJ1-5	CASTLGEGQGQPQHF	TGTGCCAGCACCTTGGGGGAGGGGCAAGGTCAGCCCCAGCATTTT
TRBV10-3	-	-	TRBJ2-1	CAISEFWEPDSYNEQFF	TGTGCCATCAGTGAGTTTTGGGAGCCCGACTCCTACAATGAGCAGTTCTTC
TRBV3-1/TRBV3-2	-	TRBD2	TRBJ2-3	CASSQGTSPLSYF	TGTGCCAGCAGCCAAGGGACTAGCCCCCTTTCGTATTTT
TRBV19	-	-	TRBJ1-1	CASSRGRGIGNTEAFF	TGTGCCAGTAGTAGAGGCAGGGGAATAGGGAACACTGAAGCTTTCTTT
TRBV25-1	-	-	TRBJ1-5	CATSLGNQPQHF	TGTGCCACCTCTCTAGGCAATCAGCCCCAGCATTTT
TRBV19	-	-	TRBJ2-3	CASSLNPGIMDTQYF	TGTGCCAGTAGTCTCAACCCCGGGATTATGGATACGCAGTATTTT
TRBV10-3	-	TRBD2	TRBJ2-1	CAISDRTSALDEQFF	TGTGCCATCAGTGATCGGACTAGCGCCCTTGATGAGCAGTTCTTC
TRBV5-1	-	-	TRBJ1-4	CASSFGTGNEKLFF	TGCGCCAGCAGCTTCGGGACTGGAAATGAAAAACTGTTTTTT
TRBV7-8	-	-	TRBJ2-7	CASSPGYEQYF	TGTGCCAGCAGCCCAGGGTACGAGCAGTACTTC
TRBV6-1	-	TRBD2	TRBJ2-3	CASSEASGRADTQYF	TGTGCCAGCAGTGAAGCTAGCGGGAGGGCAGATACGCAGTATTTT
TRBV5-4	-	TRBD2	TRBJ2-3	CASSFSVAGGASKVDTQYF	TGTGCCAGCAGCTTTTCGGTAGCGGGAGGGGCATCCAAGGTGGATACGCAGTATTTT
TRBV9	-	-	TRBJ2-4	CASSDSGENIQYF	TGTGCCAGCAGCGACAGCGGAGAGAACATTCAGTACTTC
TRBV30	-	TRBD1	TRBJ1-5	CAWSPTGGLGWGNQPQHF	TGTGCCTGGAGCCCGACAGGGGGCCTGGGGTGGGGCAATCAGCCCCAGCATTTT
TRBV27	-	TRBD1	TRBJ1-1	CASSLSSQGARTEAFF	TGTGCCAGCAGTTTATCATCCCAGGGGGCGCGTACTGAAGCTTTCTTT
TRBV21-1	-	-	TRBJ2-7	CASSRSGTGYYEQYF	TGTGCCAGCAGCAGGTCCGGGACAGGCTACTACGAGCAGTACTTC
TRBV6-5	-	TRBD1	TRBJ1-2	CASSWDRVGGYTF	TGTGCCAGCAGTTGGGACAGGGTTGGCGGCTACACCTTC
TRBV19	few	TRBD2	TRBJ2-7	CASSIQGTSSYEQYF	TGTGCCAGTAGTATACAGGGGACTAGCTCCTACGAGCAGTACTTC
TRBV19	-	TRBD1	TRBJ2-1	CASLRTGGSNEQFF	TGTGCCAGTCTACGGACAGGGGGTTCGAATGAGCAGTTCTTC
TRBV5-1	-	-	TRBJ2-3	CASSPRRDLTSTDTQYF	TGCGCCAGCAGCCCACGCCGGGACTTAACTAGCACAGATACGCAGTATTTT
TRBV5-1	-	TRBD1	TRBJ2-7	CASSLGQVDHEQYF	TGCGCCAGCAGCTTAGGACAGGTTGACCACGAGCAGTACTTC
TRBV28	-	TRBD2	TRBJ2-5	CASRKGAPGLAGQETQYF	TGTGCCAGCAGAAAGGGGGCGCCGGGACTAGCGGGACAAGAGACCCAGTACTTC
TRBV21-1	-	-	TRBJ2-7	CASSKGRPGFCYEQYF	TGTGCCAGCAGCAAAGGCCGTCCGGGGTTTTGTTACGAGCAGTACTTC
TRBV4-1	-	TRBD1	TRBJ1-5	CASSQGQGDNQPQHF	TGCGCCAGCAGCCAAGGACAGGGAGACAATCAGCCCCAGCATTTT
TRBV4-3	-	-	TRBJ2-7	CASSQDSIGSYEQYF	TGCGCCAGCAGCCAAGATTCTATAGGGAGCTACGAGCAGTACTTC
TRBV9	-	TRBD2	TRBJ2-3	CASSVVPAGLPDTQYF	TGTGCCAGCAGCGTAGTCCCAGCGGGATTGCCAGATACGCAGTATTTT
TRBV20-1	-	-	TRBJ2-6	CSASSISGANVLTF	TGCAGTGCTAGTTCTATCTCTGGGGCCAACGTCCTGACTTTC